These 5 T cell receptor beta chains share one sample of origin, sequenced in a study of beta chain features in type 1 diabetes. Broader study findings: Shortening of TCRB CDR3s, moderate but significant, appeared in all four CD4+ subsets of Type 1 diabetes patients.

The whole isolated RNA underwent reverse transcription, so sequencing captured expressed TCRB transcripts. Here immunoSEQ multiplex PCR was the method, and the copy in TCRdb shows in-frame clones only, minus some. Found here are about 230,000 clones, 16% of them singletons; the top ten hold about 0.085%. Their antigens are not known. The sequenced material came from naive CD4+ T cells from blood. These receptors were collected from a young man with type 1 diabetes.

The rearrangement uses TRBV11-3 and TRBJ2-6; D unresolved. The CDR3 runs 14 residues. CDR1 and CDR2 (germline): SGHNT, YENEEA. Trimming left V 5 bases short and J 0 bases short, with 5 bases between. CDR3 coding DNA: TGTGCCAGCAGCCGGAACTCTGGGGCCAACGTCCTGACTTTC. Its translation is CASSRNSGANVLTF.

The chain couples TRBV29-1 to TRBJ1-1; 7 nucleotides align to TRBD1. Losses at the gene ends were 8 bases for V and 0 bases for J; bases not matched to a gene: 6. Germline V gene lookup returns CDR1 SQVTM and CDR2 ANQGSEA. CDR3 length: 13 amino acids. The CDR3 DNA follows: TGCAGCACAGGGGCTGACTTGAACACTGAAGCTTTCTTT. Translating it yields CSTGADLNTEAFF.

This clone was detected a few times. The CDR3 nucleotides are TGCGCCAGCAGCCAAGATCTGGACGATGGCTACACCTTC. Its translation is CASSQDLDDGYTF. The chain carries TRBV4-1 and TRBJ1-2; D is unclear. Germline-derived CDR1 and CDR2 are MGHRA and YSYEKL. Trimming removed 0 bases from V and 6 bases from J, with 8 bases in between. This CDR3 comprises 13 residues.

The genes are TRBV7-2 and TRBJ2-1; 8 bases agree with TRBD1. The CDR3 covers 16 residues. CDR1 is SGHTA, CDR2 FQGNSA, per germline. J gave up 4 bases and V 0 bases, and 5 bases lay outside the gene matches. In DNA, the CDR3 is TGTGCCAGCAGCTTAGCGGCAGGGGGCTTGTACAATGAGCAGTTCTTC. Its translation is CASSLAAGGLYNEQFF.

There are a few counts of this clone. The CDR3 protein is CAWRFAGPSYEQYF. Here the CDR3 DNA reads TGTGCCTGGAGGTTCGCAGGGCCGTCCTACGAGCAGTACTTC. The V call is TRBV30, the J call TRBJ2-7; D possibly corresponds to TRBD1 (5 bases). This CDR3 has 14 amino acids. With 3 bases removed from V and 1 base from J, the gap between germline ends came to 13 bases. The germline V gene has CDR1 GTSNPN and CDR2 SVGIG (reference sequence).